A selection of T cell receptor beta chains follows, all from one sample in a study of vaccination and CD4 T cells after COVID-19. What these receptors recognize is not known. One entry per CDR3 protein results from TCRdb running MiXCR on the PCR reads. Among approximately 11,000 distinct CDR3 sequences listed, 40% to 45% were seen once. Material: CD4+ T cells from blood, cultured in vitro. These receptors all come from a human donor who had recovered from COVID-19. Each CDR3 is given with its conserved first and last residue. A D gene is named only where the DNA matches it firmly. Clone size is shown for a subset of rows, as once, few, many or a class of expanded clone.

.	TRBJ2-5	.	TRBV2	CARPRVGGEETQYF	TGTGCCAGACCTCGGGTCGGGGGAGAAGAGACCCAGTACTTC
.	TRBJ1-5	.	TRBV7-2	CASSLAQNQPQHF	TGTGCCAGCAGCTTAGCGCAGAATCAGCCCCAGCATTTT
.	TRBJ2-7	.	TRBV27	CASSSSQTLGAYEQYF	TGTGCCAGCAGTTCCTCACAGACATTGGGGGCCTACGAGCAGTACTTC
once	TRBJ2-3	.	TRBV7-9	CATAGTATSTDTQYF	TGTGCCACGGCCGGGACGGCAACTAGCACAGATACGCAGTATTTT
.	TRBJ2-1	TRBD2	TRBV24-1	CATSDIIDGTTNNEQFF	TGTGCCACCAGTGATATAATAGACGGGACTACGAACAATGAGCAGTTCTTC
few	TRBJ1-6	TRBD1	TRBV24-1	CATSDLGRGRSNSPLHF	TGTGCCACCAGTGATTTGGGCAGGGGGCGATCAAATTCACCCCTCCACTTT
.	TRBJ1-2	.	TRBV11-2	CASSLDGGKGGYTF	TGTGCCAGCAGCTTAGATGGGGGAAAGGGTGGCTACACCTTC
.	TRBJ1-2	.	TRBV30	CAGIGGGLVRGYTF	TGTGCCGGCATCGGGGGGGGCTTGGTGCGTGGCTACACCTTC
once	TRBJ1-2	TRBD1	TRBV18	CASSPQGATTNYGYTF	TGTGCCAGCTCACCACAGGGGGCGACTACTAACTATGGCTACACCTTC
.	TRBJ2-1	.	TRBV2	CASNRETSYNEQFF	TGTGCCAGCAACAGGGAGACCTCCTACAATGAGCAGTTCTTC
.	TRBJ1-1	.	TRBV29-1	CSVEVGVKTEAFF	TGCAGCGTTGAAGTGGGGGTAAAAACTGAAGCTTTCTTT
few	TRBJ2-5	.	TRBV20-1	CSARVQSVIATQYF	TGCAGTGCTAGAGTCCAGAGCGTAATTGCGACCCAGTACTTC
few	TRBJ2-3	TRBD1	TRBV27	CASKLDRAYRTDTQYF	TGTGCCAGCAAGTTGGACAGGGCCTATAGAACAGATACGCAGTATTTT
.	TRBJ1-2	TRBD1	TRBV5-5	CASKSGQGEYGYTF	TGTGCCAGCAAGTCGGGGCAGGGGGAATATGGCTACACCTTC
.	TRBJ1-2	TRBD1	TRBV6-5	CASSSDLTGKNGYTF	TGTGCCAGCAGTTCCGATTTGACAGGGAAGAATGGCTACACCTTC
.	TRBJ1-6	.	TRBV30	CAWRTSYNSPLHF	TGTGCCTGGAGAACCTCCTATAATTCACCCCTCCACTTT
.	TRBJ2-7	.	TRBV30	CAWSVGTVGIYEQYF	TGTGCCTGGAGTGTAGGCACGGTGGGCATCTACGAGCAGTACTTC
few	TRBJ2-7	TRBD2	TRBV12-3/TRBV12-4	CASSFTGTSGSSYEQYF	TGTGCCAGCAGCTTCACCGGGACTAGCGGGAGCTCCTACGAGCAGTACTTC
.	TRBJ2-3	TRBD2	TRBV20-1	CSARAGTSIRDTQYF	TGCAGTGCTAGGGCCGGGACTAGTATCCGGGATACGCAGTATTTT
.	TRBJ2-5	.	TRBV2	CASRDSLGTQYF	TGTGCCAGCAGGGACTCTTTAGGCACCCAGTACTTC
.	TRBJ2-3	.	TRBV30	CAWSVERSTDTQYF	TGTGCCTGGAGTGTGGAGCGGAGCACAGATACGCAGTATTTT
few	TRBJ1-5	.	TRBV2	CASSGRTERRQPQHF	TGTGCCAGCAGTGGGAGAACCGAACGGAGGCAGCCCCAGCATTTT
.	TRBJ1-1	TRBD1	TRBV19	CASRSIGTAEAFF	TGTGCCAGTAGATCGATCGGGACAGCCGAAGCTTTCTTT
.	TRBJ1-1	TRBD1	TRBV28	CASLSRGRGEAFF	TGTGCCAGTCTATCCAGGGGGCGAGGTGAAGCTTTCTTT
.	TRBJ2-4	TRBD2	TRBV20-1	CSAFSGASGYIKNIQYF	TGCAGTGCTTTCAGTGGGGCTAGCGGATATATCAAAAACATTCAGTACTTC
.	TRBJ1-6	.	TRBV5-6	CASSLLALQSGNSPLHF	TGTGCCAGCAGCTTGCTCGCTTTACAGAGTGGGAATTCACCCCTCCACTTT
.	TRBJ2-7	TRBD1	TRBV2	CASIGWRDRGYEQYF	TGTGCCAGCATCGGCTGGCGGGACAGGGGCTACGAGCAGTACTTC
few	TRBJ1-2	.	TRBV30	CAWRPGVANYGYTF	TGTGCCTGGAGGCCGGGGGTAGCAAACTATGGCTACACCTTC
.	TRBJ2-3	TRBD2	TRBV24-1	CATSISGGADTQYF	TGTGCCACCAGTATTAGCGGGGGGGCAGATACGCAGTATTTT
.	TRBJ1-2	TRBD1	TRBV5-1	CASSLTTTGDGYTF	TGCGCCAGCAGCTTGACTACGACAGGGGATGGCTACACCTTC
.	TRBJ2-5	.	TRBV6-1	CASSEGRGRKTQYF	TGTGCCAGCAGCGAAGGCCGGGGTCGGAAGACCCAGTACTTC
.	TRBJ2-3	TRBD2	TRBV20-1	CSAERLAGDFTDTQYF	TGCAGTGCAGAAAGACTAGCGGGGGATTTCACAGATACGCAGTATTTT
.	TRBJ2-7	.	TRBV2	CASKEVSYEQYF	TGTGCCAGCAAGGAGGTGTCCTACGAGCAGTACTTC
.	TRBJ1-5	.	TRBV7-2	CASATGFGDQPQHF	TGTGCCTCAGCGACAGGTTTTGGGGATCAGCCCCAGCATTTT
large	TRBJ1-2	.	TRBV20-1	CSARGTGTNYGYTF	TGCAGTGCTAGAGGGACTGGAACAAACTATGGCTACACCTTC
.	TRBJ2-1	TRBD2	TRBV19	CASSIGLAEVSYNEQFF	TGTGCCAGTAGTATCGGGCTAGCGGAGGTCTCCTACAATGAGCAGTTCTTC
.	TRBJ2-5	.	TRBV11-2	CASSFGTHQETQYF	TGTGCCAGCAGCTTCGGGACTCATCAAGAGACCCAGTACTTC
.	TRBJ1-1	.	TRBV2	CASSDTPSTAQGAFF	TGTGCCAGCAGTGATACCCCGAGTACAGCCCAAGGAGCTTTCTTT
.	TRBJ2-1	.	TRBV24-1	CATSDSGTPSSYNEQFF	TGTGCCACCAGTGACTCCGGGACACCGAGCTCCTACAATGAGCAGTTCTTC
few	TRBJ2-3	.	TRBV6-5	CASSSDYNTQYF	TGTGCCAGCAGTTCCGATTATAATACGCAGTATTTT
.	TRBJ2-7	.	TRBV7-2	CASSSKGGGPYEQYF	TGTGCCAGCAGTTCCAAGGGAGGGGGACCCTACGAGCAGTACTTC
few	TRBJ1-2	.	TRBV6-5	CASSYFPQLGGGYTF	TGTGCCAGCAGTTACTTTCCACAGTTAGGAGGGGGCTACACCTTC
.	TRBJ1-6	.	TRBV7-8	CASSLAENSPLHF	TGTGCCAGCAGCTTAGCGGAGAATTCACCCCTCCACTTT